Following are 23 T cell receptor beta chains from one sample sequenced in a study of T cell changes during pregnancy in multiple sclerosis. Libraries were prepared by immunoSEQ multiplex PCR; TCRdb keeps only in-frame clonotypes and omits some of them. The repertoire consists of about 60,000 clones, with about 91% occurring once and the leading ten covering about 0.9%. The sample here was peripheral blood, taken in the first trimester of pregnancy. Receptors originate from a female donor with multiple sclerosis, enrolled in a pregnancy study.

This chain joins TRBV4-2 and TRBJ1-4, with a weak D call TRBD1 (5 bases). Trimming shortened V by 0 bases and J by 7 bases, and 9 bases separated the two germline ends. The CDR3 spans 14 residues. CDR1 is LGHNA and CDR2 is YNFKEQ in the germline V gene. The CDR3: CASSQDGGSEKLFF. The CDR3 bases are TGTGCCAGCAGCCAAGACGGGGGGAGTGAAAAACTGTTTTTT.

This chain connects TRBV5-4 to TRBJ1-4; TRBD1 agrees at 7 bases. CDR3 length equals 14 residues. Trimming cost V 4 bases and J 6 bases; bases outside gene matches: 6. Germline V lookup: CDR1 SGHNT, CDR2 YYREEE (reference sequence). CDR3: CASSQRDSDEKLFF. CDR3 nucleotides: TGTGCCAGCAGCCAGAGGGACAGCGATGAAAAACTGTTTTTT.

V and J are TRBV18 and TRBJ1-5; D unclear. V was cut by 3 bases and J by 5 bases, with 17 bases left in between. The germline V gene encodes CDR1 KGHSH and CDR2 LQKENI. The CDR3 is 16 amino acids. DNA of the CDR3: TGTGCCAGCTCACCCCGCCCCCATTCGGTTGATCAGCCCCAGCATTTT. Protein: CASSPRPHSVDQPQHF.

The chain combines TRBV6-5 with TRBJ2-7, with 7 positions matching TRBD1. CDR3 size: 13 residues. Per the germline V gene, CDR1 is MNHEY and CDR2 is SVGAGI. Germline trimming cut 6 bases from V and 3 bases from J; bases unmatched to any gene: 5. The CDR3 DNA reads TGTGCCAGCAGACCGGACAGGTACTACGAGCAGTACTTC. Translated, it gives CASRPDRYYEQYF.

This clone was observed a few times. The chain carries TRBV12-5 and TRBJ1-6, with D hard to call. This CDR3 has 12 residues. V was cut by 2 bases and J by 14 bases, with 10 bases left in between. Per germline, CDR1 LGHNT and CDR2 FRNRAP. The chain's CDR3 is CASGLRQSALHF. The CDR3 coding sequence is TGTGCTAGTGGTTTGAGACAATCGGCCCTCCACTTT.

This rearrangement joins TRBV6-5 to TRBJ2-3; TRBD1 aligns across 9 bases. The CDR3 consists of 13 residues. The trim removed 4 bases at V and 9 bases at J, leaving 5 bases unmatched. Germline V CDR1 and CDR2: MNHEY, SVGAGI. The CDR3 nucleotides read TGTGCCAGCAGTTTAACAGGGGGCCAAACGCAGTATTTT. This encodes CASSLTGGQTQYF.

This CDR3 is CASGRVSGGLTDTQYF. Written as DNA, the CDR3 is TGTGCCAGTGGGCGGGTTAGCGGGGGCCTCACAGATACGCAGTATTTT. The gene calls are TRBV11-1 and TRBJ2-3, with TRBD2 identical over 9 bases. The germline V gene has CDR1 SGHAT and CDR2 FQDESV (reference sequence). Trimming cost V 9 bases and J 2 bases; bases outside gene matches: 12. The CDR3 is 16 residues long.

The rearrangement links TRBV5-5 to TRBJ1-3, with D possibly TRBD1 on 6 matching bases. Germline-derived CDR1 and CDR2 are SGHKS and YYEKEE (reference sequence). Trimming left V 4 bases short and J 0 bases short, with 11 bases between. The length of the CDR3 is 15 residues. DNA of the CDR3: TGTGCCAGCAGCCCACAGGGAATCTCTGGAAACACCATATATTTT. Translation: CASSPQGISGNTIYF.

The chain employs TRBV10-3 and TRBJ2-5; tentatively, D is TRBD1 (5 bases). Per germline, CDR1 ENHRY and CDR2 SYGVKD. The CDR3 consists of 12 residues. V shed 8 bases and J shed 2 bases, with 9 bases lying between them. CDR3 nucleotides: TGTGCCATCGGGCAGGGACAAGAGACCCAGTACTTC. Protein product: CAIGQGQETQYF.

The chain combines TRBV9 with TRBJ2-2, with D possibly matching TRBD2 (7 bases). Trimming took 4 bases from V and 7 from J, leaving 23 bases between them. CDR1 and CDR2 from the germline V gene are SGDLS and YYNGEE. This CDR3 is 17 amino acids long. The CDR3 sequence: CASSPNFRGGRVGELFF. As DNA, the CDR3 is TGTGCCAGCAGCCCAAACTTTAGGGGGGGGCGAGTCGGGGAGCTGTTTTTT. The full variable domain, completed using reference TRBV9 and TRBJ2-2, is DSGVTQTPKHLITATGQRVTLRCSPRSGDLSVYWYQQSLDQGLQFLIQYYNGEERAKGNILERFSAQQFPDLHSELNLSSLELGDSALYFCASSPNFRGGRVGELFFGEGSRLTVL.

This clone was counted a single time. The rearrangement links TRBV7-9 to TRBJ1-2; no firm D call. V was trimmed by 0 bases and J by 4 bases, leaving 12 bases between them. This CDR3 has 15 residues. CDR1 and CDR2 (germline): SEHNR, FQNEAQ (reference sequence). This chain's CDR3 is CASSLAADRGYGYTF. Written as DNA, the CDR3 is TGTGCCAGCAGCTTAGCGGCCGACCGGGGCTATGGCTACACCTTC.

The rearrangement links TRBV15 to TRBJ1-2, with 8 bases identical to TRBD1. V was clipped by 3 bases and J by 4 bases; unmatched bases: 7. The CDR3 length is 15 residues. Germline V gene lookup returns CDR1 LNHNV and CDR2 YYDKDF (reference sequence). The CDR3 bases are TGTGCCACCAGCAGCACCGGACAGGGAGGCTATGGCTACACCTTC. It yields the protein CATSSTGQGGYGYTF.

J is TRBJ1-2 and V is TRBV18, with 9 bases fitting TRBD1. This CDR3 contains 13 residues. The germline CDR1 and CDR2 sequences are KGHSH and LQKENI. J lost 13 bases, V lost 6 bases, and 12 bases had no gene match. The CDR3 DNA is TGTGCCAGCTCTCCCACAGGGGGCGTTCAGTTCACCTTC. Its protein is CASSPTGGVQFTF.

The chain recombines TRBV5-1 with TRBJ2-1, with D perhaps matching TRBD2 (6 bases). The CDR3 covers 17 residues. Looked up from germline, CDR1 is SGHRS and CDR2 is YFSETQ. V shed 3 bases and J shed 0 bases, with 16 bases lying between them. The CDR3: CASSSSFGGSSYNEQFF. In nucleotides, the CDR3 is TGCGCCAGCAGCTCTTCCTTCGGGGGTAGCTCCTACAATGAGCAGTTCTTC.

The CDR3 protein is CASSLHHGQGYEQYF. The CDR3 DNA sequence: TGTGCCAGTAGTCTCCATCACGGACAGGGCTACGAGCAGTACTTC. The chain couples TRBV19 to TRBJ2-7, with 8 bases matching TRBD1. Germline CDR1 and CDR2: LNHDA and SQIVND (reference sequence). Trimming removed 5 bases from V and 3 bases from J; junction bases left unmatched: 9. The CDR3 has 15 residues.

The chain recombines TRBV7-2 with TRBJ2-3, with 7 bases lining up with TRBD2. The CDR3 contains 15 residues. CDR1 SGHTA and CDR2 FQGNSA come from the germline V gene. Losses at the gene ends were 1 base for V and 2 bases for J; bases not matched to a gene: 3. The CDR3 loop reads CASSLVGGSTDTQYF. Here the CDR3 DNA reads TGTGCCAGCAGCTTAGTCGGGGGGTCCACAGATACGCAGTATTTT.

J is TRBJ2-3 and V is TRBV5-6, with 8 bases matching TRBD1. After removal of 1 base from V and 1 base from J, the junction contained 2 bases not matched to a gene. From germline, CDR1 is SGHDT and CDR2 YYEEEE. This CDR3 spans 15 amino acids. In DNA, the CDR3 is TGTGCCAGCAGCTTGTCGGGACAGGGCACAGATACGCAGTATTTT. It translates to CASSLSGQGTDTQYF.

On this clone itself: Germline is not matched at one junction end, which may reflect a read error. The genes are TRBV7-2 and TRBJ2-3; D is unclear. The CDR3 consists of 14 residues. The germline gives CDR1 SGHTA, CDR2 FQGNSA. DNA of the CDR3: TGTGCCAGCTGCTTACAAAAAAGCACAGATACGCAGTATTTT. Its protein product is CASCLQKSTDTQYF.

The CDR3 region has the DNA TGTGCCAGCAGCATAGGAGCCACAGATACGCAGTATTTT. Residues: CASSIGATDTQYF. The chain couples TRBV7-2 to TRBJ2-3; D not certain. The germline V gene has CDR1 SGHTA and CDR2 FQGNSA. Deletions cut 5 bases from V and 2 bases from J, with 8 bases between. CDR3 size: 13 residues. The variable domain in full, with the rest retrieved from reference TRBV7-2 and TRBJ2-3, is GAGVSQSPSNKVTEKGKDVELRCDPISGHTALYWYRQSLGQGLEFLIYFQGNSAPDKSGLPSDRFSAERTGGSVSTLTIQRTQQEDSAVYLCASSIGATDTQYFGPGTRLTVL.

The J gene is TRBJ1-1, the V gene TRBV19, with TRBD1 matching 9 bases. The trim removed 4 bases at V and 5 bases at J, leaving 11 bases unmatched. Germline V gene data show CDR1 as LNHDA and CDR2 as SQIVND (reference sequence). The CDR3 extends over 16 amino acids. In DNA, the CDR3 is TGTGCCAGTAGTACCAAAATGACAGGGGGGAGGACTGAAGCTTTCTTT. Protein: CASSTKMTGGRTEAFF.

In its sample, this clone was seen once. The chain combines TRBV5-4 with TRBJ1-5; D ambiguous. The V end was cut by 0 bases, the J end by 2 bases, with 6 bases between. The CDR3 covers 14 residues. The germline V gene has CDR1 SGHNT and CDR2 YYREEE (reference sequence). The CDR3 is CASSLAPGNQPQHF. The CDR3 DNA reads TGTGCCAGCAGCTTGGCACCAGGCAATCAGCCCCAGCATTTT.

The chain links TRBV19 to TRBJ1-1; 8 nucleotides align to TRBD1. J was trimmed by 1 base and V by 6 bases; bases with no gene match: 4. Per germline, CDR1 LNHDA and CDR2 SQIVND (reference sequence). CDR3 length: 14 amino acids. The CDR3 DNA follows: TGTGCCAGTAGCCCCGACAGGGGGAACACTGAAGCTTTCTTT. Translated, it gives CASSPDRGNTEAFF.

The chain has TRBV19 and TRBJ2-1, with D tentatively TRBD2 (5 bases). There are 13 residues in the CDR3. Trimming took off 5 bases at V and 7 bases at J, with 12 bases between the two ends. The V gene's germline CDR1 is LNHDA and CDR2 SQIVND (reference sequence). DNA of the CDR3: TGTGCCAGTAGTTTGGACTTGTCAAATGAGCAGTTCTTC. This codes for CASSLDLSNEQFF.